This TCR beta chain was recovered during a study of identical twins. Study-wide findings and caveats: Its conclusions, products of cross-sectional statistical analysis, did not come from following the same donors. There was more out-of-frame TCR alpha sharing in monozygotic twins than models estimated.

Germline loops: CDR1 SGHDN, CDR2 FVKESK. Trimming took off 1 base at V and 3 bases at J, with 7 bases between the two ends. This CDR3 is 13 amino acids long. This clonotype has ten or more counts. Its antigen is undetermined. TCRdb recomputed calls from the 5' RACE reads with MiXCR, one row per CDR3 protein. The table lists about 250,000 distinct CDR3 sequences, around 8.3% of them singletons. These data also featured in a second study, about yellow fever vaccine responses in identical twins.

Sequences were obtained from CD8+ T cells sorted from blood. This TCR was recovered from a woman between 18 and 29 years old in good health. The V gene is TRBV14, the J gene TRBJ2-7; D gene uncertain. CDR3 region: CASSQGFDYEQYF. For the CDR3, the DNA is TGTGCCAGCAGCCAAGGCTTCGACTACGAGCAGTACTTC.